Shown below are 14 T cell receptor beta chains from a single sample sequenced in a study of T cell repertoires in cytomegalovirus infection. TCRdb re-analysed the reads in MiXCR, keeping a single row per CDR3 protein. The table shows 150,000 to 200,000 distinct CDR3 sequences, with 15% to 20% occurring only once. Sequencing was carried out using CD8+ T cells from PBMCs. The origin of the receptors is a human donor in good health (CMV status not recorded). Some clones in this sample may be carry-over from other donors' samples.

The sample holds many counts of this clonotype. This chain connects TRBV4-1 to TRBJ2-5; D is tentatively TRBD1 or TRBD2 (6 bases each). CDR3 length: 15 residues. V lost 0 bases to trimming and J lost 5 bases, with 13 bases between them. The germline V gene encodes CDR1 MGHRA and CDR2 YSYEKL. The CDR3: CASSQEGTQGETQYF. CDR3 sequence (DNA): TGCGCCAGCAGCCAAGAAGGGACTCAGGGGGAGACCCAGTACTTC.

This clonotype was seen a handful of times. DNA of the CDR3: TGTGCCAGCAGTTTCGGACTACCGTCCTACGAGCAGTACTTC. It translates to CASSFGLPSYEQYF. The chain joins TRBV27 to TRBJ2-7; tentatively, D is TRBD2 (6 bases). The CDR3 sequence is 14 residues long. Trimming pared 3 bases from V and 1 base from J, leaving 10 bases between. CDR1 MNHEY and CDR2 SMNVEV come from the germline V gene (reference sequence).

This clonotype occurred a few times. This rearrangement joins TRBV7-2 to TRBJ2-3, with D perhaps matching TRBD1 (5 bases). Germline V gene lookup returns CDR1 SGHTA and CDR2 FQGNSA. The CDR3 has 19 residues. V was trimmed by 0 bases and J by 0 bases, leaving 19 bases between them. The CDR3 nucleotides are TGTGCCAGCAGCTTAGCGTGGGATAGACAGTTTTCGAGCACAGATACGCAGTATTTT. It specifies CASSLAWDRQFSSTDTQYF.

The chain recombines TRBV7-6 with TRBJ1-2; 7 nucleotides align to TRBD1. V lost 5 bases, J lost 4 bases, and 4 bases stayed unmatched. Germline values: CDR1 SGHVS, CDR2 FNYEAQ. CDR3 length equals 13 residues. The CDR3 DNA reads TGTGCCAGCAGCCCGGGACAGTTCTATGGCTACACCTTC. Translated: CASSPGQFYGYTF. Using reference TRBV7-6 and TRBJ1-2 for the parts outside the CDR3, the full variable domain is GAGVSQSPRYKVTKRGQDVALRCDPISGHVSLYWYRQALGQGPEFLTYFNYEAQQDKSGLPNDRFSAERPEGSISTLTIQRTEQRDSAMYRCASSPGQFYGYTFGSGTRLTVV.

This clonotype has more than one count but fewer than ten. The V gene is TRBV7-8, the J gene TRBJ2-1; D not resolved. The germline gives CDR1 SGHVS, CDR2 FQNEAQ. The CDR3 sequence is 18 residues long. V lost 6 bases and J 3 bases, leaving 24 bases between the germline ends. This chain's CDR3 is CASSIDPTKLRGYNEQFF. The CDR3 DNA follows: TGTGCCAGCAGTATAGACCCTACAAAACTGCGAGGCTACAATGAGCAGTTCTTC.

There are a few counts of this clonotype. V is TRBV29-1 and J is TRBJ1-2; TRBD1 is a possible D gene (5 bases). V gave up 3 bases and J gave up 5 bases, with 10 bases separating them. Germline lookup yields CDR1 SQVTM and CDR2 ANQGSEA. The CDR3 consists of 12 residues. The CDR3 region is CSVDRTPYGYTF. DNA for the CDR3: TGCAGCGTTGACAGGACACCTTATGGCTACACCTTC.

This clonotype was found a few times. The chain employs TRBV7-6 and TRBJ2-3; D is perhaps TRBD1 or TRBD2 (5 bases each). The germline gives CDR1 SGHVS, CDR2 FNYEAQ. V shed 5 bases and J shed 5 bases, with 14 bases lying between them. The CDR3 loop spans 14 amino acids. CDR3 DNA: TGTGCCAGCAGCGACCGGGGCCCTGAAGATACGCAGTATTTT. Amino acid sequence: CASSDRGPEDTQYF.

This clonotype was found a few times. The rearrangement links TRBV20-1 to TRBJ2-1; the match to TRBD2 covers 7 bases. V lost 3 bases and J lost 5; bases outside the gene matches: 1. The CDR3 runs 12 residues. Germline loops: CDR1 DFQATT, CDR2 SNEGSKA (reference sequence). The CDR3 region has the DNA TGCAGTGCTAGCGGACTAGACAATGAGCAGTTCTTC. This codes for CSASGLDNEQFF.

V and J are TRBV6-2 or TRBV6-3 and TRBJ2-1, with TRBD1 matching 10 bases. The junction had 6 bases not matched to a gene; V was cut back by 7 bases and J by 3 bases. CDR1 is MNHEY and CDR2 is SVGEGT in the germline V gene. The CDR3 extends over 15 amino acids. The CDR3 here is CASNLRDRGYNEQFF. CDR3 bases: TGTGCCAGCAACTTACGGGACAGGGGCTACAATGAGCAGTTCTTC.

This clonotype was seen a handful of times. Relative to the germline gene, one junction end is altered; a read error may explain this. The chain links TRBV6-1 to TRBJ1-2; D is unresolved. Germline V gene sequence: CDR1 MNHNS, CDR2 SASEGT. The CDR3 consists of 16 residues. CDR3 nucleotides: TGTGCCGGCAGTGATTCGATCGGTGATAGAGCTCATGGCTACACCTTC. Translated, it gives CAGSDSIGDRAHGYTF.

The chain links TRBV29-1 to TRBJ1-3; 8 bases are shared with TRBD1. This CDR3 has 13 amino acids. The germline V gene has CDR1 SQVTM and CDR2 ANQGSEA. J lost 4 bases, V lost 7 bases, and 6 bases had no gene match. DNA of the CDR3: TGCAGCGCCGGACAGGGCGACGGAAACACCATATATTTT. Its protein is CSAGQGDGNTIYF.

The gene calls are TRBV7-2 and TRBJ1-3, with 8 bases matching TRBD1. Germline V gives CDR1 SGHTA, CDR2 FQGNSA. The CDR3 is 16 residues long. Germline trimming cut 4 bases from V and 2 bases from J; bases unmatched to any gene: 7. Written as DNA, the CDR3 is TGTGCCAGCAGCTGGACAGGGCGACTCCCTGGAAACACCATATATTTT. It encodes CASSWTGRLPGNTIYF.

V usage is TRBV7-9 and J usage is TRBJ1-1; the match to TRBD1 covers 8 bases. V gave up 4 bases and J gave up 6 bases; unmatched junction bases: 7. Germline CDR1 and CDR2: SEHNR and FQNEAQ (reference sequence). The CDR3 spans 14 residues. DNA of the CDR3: TGTGCCAGCAGCTATCCGACAGGGGCGGCTGAAGCTTTCTTT. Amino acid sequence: CASSYPTGAAEAFF.

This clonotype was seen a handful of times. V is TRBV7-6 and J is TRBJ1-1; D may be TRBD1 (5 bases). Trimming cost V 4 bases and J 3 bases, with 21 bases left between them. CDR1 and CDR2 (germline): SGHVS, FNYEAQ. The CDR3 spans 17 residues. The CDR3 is CASSSRLAGTGDTEAFF. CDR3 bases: TGTGCCAGCAGCTCAAGGTTGGCTGGAACGGGGGACACTGAAGCTTTCTTT.